Below, 8 T cell receptor beta chains from the same sample are listed, as sequenced in a study of T cells in tumors and immune-related adverse events. The repertoire was sequenced with immunoSEQ multiplex PCR; TCRdb's copy has only in-frame clones and lacks some. The table lists roughly 8,300 clones, around 94% of them singletons. This specimen consisted of lymph node tissue, obtained from a patient treated with anti-PD-1 therapy. These receptors were obtained from a female donor with metastatic renal cell carcinoma.

For the CDR3, the DNA is TGTGCCAGCCTCCGGGGGTATAACACCGGGGAGCTGTTTTTT. Amino acid sequence: CASLRGYNTGELFF. The chain employs TRBV6-6 and TRBJ2-2; TRBD2 might be the D (6 bases). The V gene lost 8 bases and the J gene lost 2 bases, with 12 bases spanning the gap. Germline V gene lookup returns CDR1 MNHNY and CDR2 SVGAGI (reference sequence). The CDR3 extends over 14 amino acids.

The chain is built from TRBV5-1 and TRBJ2-2; 7 nucleotides line up with TRBD1. Germline V CDR1 and CDR2: SGHRS, YFSETQ. Losses at the gene ends were 0 bases for V and 3 bases for J; bases not matched to a gene: 2. CDR3 length: 15 amino acids. The CDR3 sequence is CASSLVTGDTGELFF. CDR3 DNA: TGCGCCAGCAGCTTGGTAACAGGGGACACCGGGGAGCTGTTTTTT.

The rearrangement joins TRBV23-1 to TRBJ1-5; D remains unclear. TRBV23-1 is recorded as an ORF, its role being uncertain. This CDR3 has 14 residues. Trimming removed 0 bases from V and 3 bases from J, with 6 bases in between. This chain's CDR3 is CASSQSRANQPQHF. As DNA, the CDR3 is TGCGCCAGCAGTCAATCGAGGGCCAATCAGCCCCAGCATTTT.

V is TRBV9 and J is TRBJ2-2; no clear D. Germline V lookup: CDR1 SGDLS, CDR2 YYNGEE. V lost 0 bases and J 3 bases, leaving 3 bases between the germline ends. The CDR3 is 13 amino acids. CDR3 region: CASSVVYTGELFF. The CDR3, as DNA: TGTGCCAGCAGCGTAGTATACACCGGGGAGCTGTTTTTT. The full variable domain, completed using reference TRBV9 and TRBJ2-2, is DSGVTQTPKHLITATGQRVTLRCSPRSGDLSVYWYQQSLDQGLQFLIQYYNGEERAKGNILERFSAQQFPDLHSELNLSSLELGDSALYFCASSVVYTGELFFGEGSRLTVL.

This clone was found once. The chain joins TRBV6-1 to TRBJ1-3; TRBD1 matches at 11 bases. The CDR3 spans 18 residues. Germline-derived CDR1 and CDR2 are MNHNS and SASEGT. Trimming took 3 bases from V and 2 from J; bases not matched to a gene: 9. In nucleotides, the CDR3 is TGTGCCAGCAGTGATGCTATTGGACAGGGGGCGACTGGAAACACCATATATTTT. The encoded protein is CASSDAIGQGATGNTIYF.

This clone was counted once. This chain joins TRBV7-2 and TRBJ1-2, with D perhaps matching TRBD1 (6 bases). The ends were cut back, 5 bases at V and 5 bases at J, with 12 bases in the middle. CDR1 and CDR2 from the germline V gene are SGHTA and FQGNSA. The CDR3 runs 13 residues. The CDR3 sequence is CASSADRSYGYTF. Here the CDR3 DNA reads TGTGCCAGCAGCGCGGACAGATCTTATGGCTACACCTTC.

The chain is built from TRBV7-2 and TRBJ2-5; D is possibly TRBD1 (6 bases). Trimming shortened V by 5 bases and J by 3 bases, and 19 bases separated the two germline ends. Germline CDR1 SGHTA, CDR2 FQGNSA. The CDR3 loop spans 16 amino acids. This CDR3 reads CASSPRQVGPKETQYF. The DNA for the CDR3 is TGTGCCAGCAGCCCTCGACAGGTCGGGCCCAAAGAGACCCAGTACTTC.

The V call is TRBV14, the J call TRBJ1-2; D might be TRBD1 (5 bases). The V gene's germline CDR1 is SGHDN and CDR2 FVKESK. The CDR3 runs 13 residues. V was cut by 2 bases and J by 5 bases, with 9 bases left in between. Here the CDR3 reads CASSQYRQYGYTF. CDR3 sequence (DNA): TGTGCCAGCAGCCAATATAGACAGTATGGCTACACCTTC.